The sequence of this T cell receptor beta chain was determined in a study of cytomegalovirus exposure and HLA in healthy donors. Study observations and caveats: In a later analysis, productive TCRs from donors in an Asian-associated ancestry cluster reportedly carried fewer N-insertions than the cohort mean. TCR beta chains numbering more than 150 were designated cytomegalovirus-associated.

The V gene end was trimmed by 2 bases and the J gene end by 2 bases; junction bases not matched to a gene: 13. This CDR3 has 19 amino acids. Looked up from germline, CDR1 is SGHTA and CDR2 is FQGNSA. To note about this clone: Antigen specificity is unknown.

PCR was performed using 60 Vbeta and 13 Jbeta primers. Source study methods: An analysis that came later counted roughly 87 million unique TCR beta chains, some 11 million shared. Only in-frame clones appear in the TCRdb table, and some are missing; sequencing was by immunoSEQ multiplex PCR. D and trimming come from the DNA, and the V and J calls and clone size come from that table. The top ten clones hold roughly 12% of a sample with under 150,000 clones, 65% to 90% of them seen once. Source material: PBMCs. The sequence was collected from a male donor in good health and CMV-seropositive. The chain has TRBV7-2 and TRBJ2-3, with TRBD2 matching 10 bases. CDR3 loop: CASSLRRGGTSEVTDTQYF. The CDR3, as DNA: TGTGCCAGCAGCTTACGCAGGGGAGGGACTAGCGAGGTCACAGATACGCAGTATTTT.